What follows are 5 T cell receptor beta chains derived from one specimen sequenced in a study of blood T cells in healthy people across ages. Together with a sample-barcoded 5' primer, a J-beta primer mix was included in a second PCR lasting 7 to 11 cycles. One entry per CDR3 protein results from TCRdb running MiXCR on the 5' RACE reads. This table has about 970,000 distinct CDR3 sequences, about 51% appearing once. The sample taken for sequencing was blood. The receptors originated from a woman aged 60-75 years in good health.

V gene TRBV20-1 combines with J gene TRBJ2-3; 13 nucleotides match TRBD2. CDR1 is DFQATT and CDR2 is SNEGSKA in the germline V gene (reference sequence). The ends lost 5 bases at V and 4 bases at J; junction bases unmatched: 9. The CDR3 is 16 amino acids. The CDR3 DNA reads TGCAGTGCTCCCTCCTGGACTAGCGGGAGTTCAGATACGCAGTATTTT. Its protein is CSAPSWTSGSSDTQYF.

V gene TRBV6-5 combines with J gene TRBJ1-6; D unclear. V was shortened by 2 bases and J by 8 bases, with 10 bases between the two germline ends. CDR3 size: 14 residues. The germline V gene encodes CDR1 MNHEY and CDR2 SVGAGI. For the CDR3, the DNA is TGTGCCAGCAGTTACCGGCAGAAAGATTCACCCCTCCACTTT. It codes for CASSYRQKDSPLHF.

Worth noting for this clonotype: One end of the junction is discordant with germline, which a read error may explain. V and J are TRBV10-1 and TRBJ2-1, with unresolved D. Germline V lookup: CDR1 WNHNN, CDR2 SYGVQD (reference sequence). The CDR3 is 14 amino acids. This CDR3 is CAGSSLSPHNEQFF. CDR3 sequence (DNA): TGCGCCGGCAGTTCACTGTCCCCTCACAATGAGCAGTTCTTC.

The V call is TRBV7-2, the J call TRBJ2-7; D is possibly TRBD1 or TRBD2 (5 bases each). V lost 1 base and J lost 7, with 11 bases in between. Germline V lookup: CDR1 SGHTA, CDR2 FQGNSA. This CDR3 comprises 13 residues. The DNA for the CDR3 is TGTGCCAGCAGCTTAGTGACGGGGCGAGAGCAGTACTTC. Translating gives CASSLVTGREQYF.

The sample holds a few counts of this clonotype. The rearrangement uses TRBV4-3 and TRBJ2-1; D remains ambiguous. The CDR3 extends over 14 amino acids. The germline V and J ends were trimmed by 4 bases and 8 bases, with 15 bases remaining between them. The germline V gene encodes CDR1 LGHNA and CDR2 YSLEER. CDR3 in DNA: TGCGCCAGCAGCCCTCGGTTGGGAAGGGATGAGCAGTTCTTC. It specifies CASSPRLGRDEQFF.